This TCR beta chain was found in a study of cytomegalovirus exposure and HLA in healthy donors. Study-wide findings and caveats: The availability of immune exposure information extended only to CMV serostatus. Reportedly, cytomegalovirus status was diagnosed with high sensitivity and specificity.

The PCR employed 60 Vbeta primers together with 13 Jbeta primers. TCRdb's table, derived via immunoSEQ multiplex PCR, lists solely in-frame clones and lacks some. This sample has around 140,000 clones, with approximately 78% found just once. The CDR3 has 12 amino acids. Trimming cost V 0 bases and J 5 bases, with 5 bases left between them. Germline V gene sequence: CDR1 MGHRA, CDR2 YSYEKL. Concerning this clone: The antigen is unknown.

The sample consisted of PBMCs. The sequence was obtained from a female donor in good health and CMV-seronegative. The chain links TRBV4-1 to TRBJ2-7; D might be TRBD1 (5 bases). The CDR3 DNA reads as TGCGCCAGCAGCCAAGAGGGGCACGAGCAGTACTTC. Translating it yields CASSQEGHEQYF.